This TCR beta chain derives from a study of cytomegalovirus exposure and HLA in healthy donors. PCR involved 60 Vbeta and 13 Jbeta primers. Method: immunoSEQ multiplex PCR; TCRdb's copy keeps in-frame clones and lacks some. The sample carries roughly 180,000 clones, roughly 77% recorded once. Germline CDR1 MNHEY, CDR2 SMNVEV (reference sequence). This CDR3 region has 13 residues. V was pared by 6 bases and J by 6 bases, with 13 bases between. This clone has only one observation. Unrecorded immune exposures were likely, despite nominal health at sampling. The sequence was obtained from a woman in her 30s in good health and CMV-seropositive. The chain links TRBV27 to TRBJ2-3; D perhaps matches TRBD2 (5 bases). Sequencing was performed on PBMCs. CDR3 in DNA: TGTGCCAGCAGATCCATTACTAGGGATACGCAGTATTTT. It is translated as CASRSITRDTQYF.